Listed below are T cell receptor beta chains from one sample, sequenced in a study of cytomegalovirus exposure and HLA in healthy donors. Data came from immunoSEQ multiplex PCR; TCRdb stores just in-frame clones and leaves some out. The sample has some 76,000 clones. Source material: PBMCs. The receptors derive from a boy younger than 18 in good health and CMV-seronegative. CDR3s include the opening cysteine and the closing phenylalanine or tryptophan. Fields, in order: D gene, J gene, V gene, CDR3 DNA, CDR3 protein. A D gene is named only where the DNA matches it firmly.

.,TRBJ1-2,TRBV11-2,TGTGCCAGCAGCTTAGTGGCCCCAGACTATGGCTACACCTTC,CASSLVAPDYGYTF
TRBD1,TRBJ2-7,TRBV18,TGTGCCAGTTCCGGGACAGCCACTTCCTACGAGCAGTACTTC,CASSGTATSYEQYF
.,TRBJ2-1,TRBV10-3,TGTGCCTCCGCCTCTGGCACCTACAATGAGCAGTTCTTC,CASASGTYNEQFF
TRBD1,TRBJ1-5,TRBV7-8,TGTGCCAGCAGCTCCATCGACAGGGGAAATCAGCCCCAGCATTTT,CASSSIDRGNQPQHF
.,TRBJ1-6,TRBV29-1,TGCAGCGTTGAAGACAGGGTGGGTTCACCCCTCCACTTT,CSVEDRVGSPLHF
.,TRBJ1-4,TRBV4-3,TGCGCCAGCAGCCGTCTCACCGAGGGGGCAACTAATGAAAAACTGTTTTTT,CASSRLTEGATNEKLFF
TRBD1,TRBJ2-7,TRBV6-6,TGTGCCAGCAGCTACTATCCAGGACAGGGGGAATACTTC,CASSYYPGQGEYF
.,TRBJ1-1,TRBV27,TGTGCCAGCAGCTGGGGAGATTTGAACACTGAAGCTTTCTTT,CASSWGDLNTEAFF
TRBD2,TRBJ2-1,TRBV19,TGTGCCAGTAGTATACTAGCGGGAGGAATTATCTTC,CASSILAGGIIF
TRBD1,TRBJ1-2,TRBV18,TGTGCCAGCTCACCGAATACCGGGACAGGGGGCTCGGGCTATGGCTACACCTTC,CASSPNTGTGGSGYGYTF
TRBD1,TRBJ1-2,TRBV9,TGTGCCAGCAGCGTAGGGCCAAAACCGGGACAGGGGAATGGCTACACCTTC,CASSVGPKPGQGNGYTF
.,TRBJ2-7,TRBV2,TGTGCCAGCGGGGGGAACGCCTACGAGCAGTACTTC,CASGGNAYEQYF
TRBD1,TRBJ2-3,TRBV6-5,TGTGCCAGCACCGACAGGGGAAGCACAGATACGCAGTATTTT,CASTDRGSTDTQYF
.,TRBJ1-5,TRBV6-5,TGTGCCAGCAGTCCCACAGGGAGCAATCAGCCCCAGCATTTT,CASSPTGSNQPQHF
TRBD2,TRBJ2-7,TRBV4-2,TGTGCCAGCAGCCCTCTCGGGACTAGCGGGAGGGTCGGCGACGAGCAGTACTTC,CASSPLGTSGRVGDEQYF
.,TRBJ1-1,TRBV10-1,TGCGCCAGCATACCCGGGAAGGCACCCCGGAACACTGAAGCTTTCTTT,CASIPGKAPRNTEAFF
TRBD2,TRBJ2-7,TRBV5-8,TGTGCCAGCAGCTCTGTAATGGGAGGGCGCGAGCAGTACTTC,CASSSVMGGREQYF
.,TRBJ1-2,TRBV19,TGTGCCAGTAGTATAGACCCGGGAATACCGAACTATGGCTACACCTTC,CASSIDPGIPNYGYTF
TRBD1,TRBJ1-2,TRBV18,TGTGCCAGCTCACCGAATTTTGGGGGACAGATGACTACGAACTATGGCTACACCTTC,CASSPNFGGQMTTNYGYTF
TRBD1,TRBJ2-7,TRBV6-1,TGTGCCAGCAGTGGACAGGGAGAGTACGAGCAGTACTTC,CASSGQGEYEQYF
.,TRBJ1-2,TRBV25-1,TGTGCCAGCAGTCCGGGGGGAGGCTACACCTTC,CASSPGGGYTF
.,TRBJ1-1,TRBV30,TGTGCCTGGAGCCTCGATGGGCTAGGGGTGACTGAAGCTTTCTTT,CAWSLDGLGVTEAFF
TRBD1,TRBJ1-5,TRBV28,TGTGCCAGCAGTTTGACAGGGGGAGGGCAGCCCCAGCATTTT,CASSLTGGGQPQHF